What follows describes a single T cell receptor beta chain. Everyone who took part was about 18 to 90 years old, and they came from about two dozen US areas. This CDR3 is built from 14 residues. Germline V lookup: CDR1 KGHDR, CDR2 SFDVKD. J lost 7 bases, V lost 4 bases, and 6 bases had no gene match. The data were taken from a study of blood T cell repertoires in COVID-19. Background on the study: There were acute and convalescent COVID-19 samples, and they came from the United States, Italy and Spain. Nucleic acid was either cDNA or gDNA, and it came from T cells, B-cell-depleted T cells, or PBMCs.

Repertoires were generated with immunoSEQ multiplex PCR, while TCRdb's copy carries only in-frame clones and drops some. The table records under 400,000 clones, 88% of them present only once. The V and J genes are TRBV24-1 and TRBJ2-1; 7 positions match TRBD1. Sequenced: PBMCs or T cells enriched from blood (not recorded which). This clonotype was obtained from a woman aged 30 to 39 who had been exposed to COVID-19. In DNA form, the CDR3 reads TGTGCCACCAGTGACGGACAGGAATGGAATGAGCAGTTCTTC. Its translation: CATSDGQEWNEQFF.